This TCR beta chain was identified in a study of T cell changes during pregnancy in multiple sclerosis. Profiling relied on immunoSEQ multiplex PCR, and the TCRdb table lists in-frame clones only, not all of them. The repertoire consists of 35,000 to 45,000 clones, with 70% to 90% occurring once and the leading ten covering 0.75% to 1%. The germline CDR1 and CDR2 sequences are MNHNS and SASEGT. The CDR3 runs to 13 residues. Losses at the gene ends were 6 bases for V and 5 bases for J; bases not matched to a gene: 5. The clonotype originates from a female donor with multiple sclerosis, enrolled in a pregnancy study. J is TRBJ2-3 and V is TRBV6-1; 7 nucleotides agree with TRBD1. The sequencing used CD4+ T cells from peripheral blood mononuclear cells, collected after pregnancy. CDR3 protein: CASRTGFLDTQYF. The CDR3 region has the DNA TGTGCCAGCAGGACAGGGTTCTTAGATACGCAGTATTTT.